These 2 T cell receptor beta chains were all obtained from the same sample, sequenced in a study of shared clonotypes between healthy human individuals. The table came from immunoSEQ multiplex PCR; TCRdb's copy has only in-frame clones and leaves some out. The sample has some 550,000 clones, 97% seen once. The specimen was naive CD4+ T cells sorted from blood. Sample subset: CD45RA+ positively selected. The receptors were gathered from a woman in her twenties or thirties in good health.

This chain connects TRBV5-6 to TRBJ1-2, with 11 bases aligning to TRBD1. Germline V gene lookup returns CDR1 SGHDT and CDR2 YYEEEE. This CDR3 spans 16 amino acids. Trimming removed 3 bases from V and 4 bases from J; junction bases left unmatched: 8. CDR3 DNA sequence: TGTGCCAGCAGCTCGAGGACAGGGGGCGCAGTCTATGGCTACACCTTC. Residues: CASSSRTGGAVYGYTF. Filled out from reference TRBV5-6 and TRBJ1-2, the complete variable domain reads DAGVTQSPTHLIKTRGQQVTLRCSPKSGHDTVSWYQQALGQGPQFIFQYYEEEERQRGNFPDRFSGHQFPNYSSELNVNALLLGDSALYLCASSSRTGGAVYGYTFGSGTRLTVV.

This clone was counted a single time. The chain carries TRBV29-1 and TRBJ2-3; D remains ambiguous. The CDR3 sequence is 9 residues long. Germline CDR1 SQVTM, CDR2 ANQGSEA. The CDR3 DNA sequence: TGCACCAAGATGGATACGCAGTATTTT. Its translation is CTKMDTQYF.